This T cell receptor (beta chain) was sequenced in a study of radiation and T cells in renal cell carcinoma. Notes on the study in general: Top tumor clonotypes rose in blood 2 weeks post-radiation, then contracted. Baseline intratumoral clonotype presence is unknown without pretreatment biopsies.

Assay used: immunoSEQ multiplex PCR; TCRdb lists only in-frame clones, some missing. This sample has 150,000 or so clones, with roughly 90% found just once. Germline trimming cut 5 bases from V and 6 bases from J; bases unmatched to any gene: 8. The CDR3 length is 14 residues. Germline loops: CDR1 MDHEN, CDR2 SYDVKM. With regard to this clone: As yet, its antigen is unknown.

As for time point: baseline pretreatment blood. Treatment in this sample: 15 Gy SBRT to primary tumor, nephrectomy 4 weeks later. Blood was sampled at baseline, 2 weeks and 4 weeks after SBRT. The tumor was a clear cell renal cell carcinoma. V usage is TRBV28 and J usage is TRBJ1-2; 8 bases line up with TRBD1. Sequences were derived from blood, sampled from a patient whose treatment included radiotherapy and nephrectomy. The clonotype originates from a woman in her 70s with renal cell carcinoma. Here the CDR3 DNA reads TGTGCCAGCAGTACGACAGGGGTAATTAATGGCTACACCTTC. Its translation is CASSTTGVINGYTF.